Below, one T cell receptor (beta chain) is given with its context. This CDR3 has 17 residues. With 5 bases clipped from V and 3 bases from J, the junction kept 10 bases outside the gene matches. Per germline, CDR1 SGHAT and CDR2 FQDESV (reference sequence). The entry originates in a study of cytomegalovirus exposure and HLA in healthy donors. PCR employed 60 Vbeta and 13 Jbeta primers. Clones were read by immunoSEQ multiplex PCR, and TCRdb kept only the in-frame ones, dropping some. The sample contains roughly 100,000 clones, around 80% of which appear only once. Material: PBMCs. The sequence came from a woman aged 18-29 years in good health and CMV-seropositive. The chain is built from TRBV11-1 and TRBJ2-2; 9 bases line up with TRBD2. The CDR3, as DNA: TGTGCCAGCAGCCATTCTTCTAGCGGGATGCACACCGGGGAGCTGTTTTTT. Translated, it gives CASSHSSSGMHTGELFF.